Below are 28 T cell receptor beta chains sequenced from a single sample in a study of blood T cells in healthy people across ages. PCR was performed a second time for roughly 7 to 11 cycles using a sample-barcoded 5' primer and a J-beta primer mix. TCRdb used MiXCR to reprocess the 5' RACE reads, holding one entry per CDR3 protein. Among around 1.5 million distinct CDR3 sequences listed, approximately 40% were seen once. The sample consisted of blood. These receptors were collected from a woman between 18 and 29 years old in good health.

This chain joins TRBV5-1 and TRBJ2-7; D is uncertain. Germline CDR1 is SGHRS and CDR2 is YFSETQ. Trimming removed 4 bases at V and 9 bases at J, with 11 bases between. The CDR3 runs to 11 residues. The DNA for the CDR3 is TGCGCCAGCAGCCCCGTGGTGTCGCAGTACTTC. The encoded protein is CASSPVVSQYF. The whole variable domain, remainder taken from reference TRBV5-1 and TRBJ2-7, is KAGVTQTPRYLIKTRGQQVTLSCSPISGHRSVSWYQQTPGQGLQFLFEYFSETQRNKGNFPGRFSGRQFSNSRSEMNVSTLELGDSALYLCASSPVVSQYFGPGTRLTVT.

This clonotype came up a few times. The V and J genes are TRBV9 and TRBJ2-3; TRBD2 matches at 12 bases. Trimming at V came to 2 bases and at J to 2 bases, leaving 9 bases not matched to a gene. The CDR3 extends over 18 amino acids. Per the germline V gene, CDR1 is SGDLS and CDR2 is YYNGEE. The CDR3 nucleotides read TGTGCCAGCAGCGTGCGTCTAGCGGGGGGGCGTGTCACAGATACGCAGTATTTT. This encodes CASSVRLAGGRVTDTQYF. Full variable domain (missing parts from reference TRBV9 and TRBJ2-3): DSGVTQTPKHLITATGQRVTLRCSPRSGDLSVYWYQQSLDQGLQFLIQYYNGEERAKGNILERFSAQQFPDLHSELNLSSLELGDSALYFCASSVRLAGGRVTDTQYFGPGTRLTVL.

V and J are TRBV6-2 or TRBV6-3 and TRBJ2-3; possibly TRBD2 for D (10 bases). The CDR3 runs to 24 residues. Germline CDR1 is MNHEY and CDR2 is SVGEGT. Trimming stripped 6 bases from V and 2 bases from J, with 42 bases between. CDR3 in amino acids: CASSPNSGTGQLFNSGGPTDTQYF. CDR3 nucleotide sequence: TGTGCCAGCAGCCCGAACTCCGGGACAGGGCAATTGTTTAATAGCGGGGGGCCCACAGATACGCAGTATTTT.

This clonotype was observed a handful of times. The chain recombines TRBV10-3 with TRBJ2-3; D may match TRBD1 or TRBD2 (5 bases each). CDR3 length: 15 amino acids. Germline CDR1 is ENHRY and CDR2 is SYGVKD. Trimming removed 11 bases from V and 5 bases from J, with 23 bases in between. The DNA of the CDR3 is TGTGCCGCTGGTTCAACGGGACCCACCGAAGATACGCAGTATTTT. Protein: CAAGSTGPTEDTQYF.

V and J are TRBV25-1 and TRBJ2-3, with D perhaps TRBD1 or TRBD2 (5 bases each). The CDR3 is made up of 15 amino acids. Germline lookup yields CDR1 MGHDK and CDR2 SYGVNS. V was pared by 8 bases and J by 2 bases, with 17 bases between. CDR3 nucleotide sequence: TGTGCCAGCTCCCCGGGACGAGTAAACACAGATACGCAGTATTTT. Its protein product is CASSPGRVNTDTQYF.

This clonotype was detected only a few times. The rearrangement uses TRBV7-3 and TRBJ2-3, with D perhaps TRBD2 (6 bases). Trimming left V 5 bases short and J 0 bases short, with 18 bases between. The CDR3 is 17 amino acids. CDR1 is SGHTA and CDR2 is FQGTGA in the germline V gene. The CDR3 DNA is TGTGCCAGCAGCGATCCCGGGAGAGGGACTAGCACAGATACGCAGTATTTT. Amino acid sequence: CASSDPGRGTSTDTQYF.

The CDR3 DNA follows: TGCAGTGCCTCCGAAACGGGGGGAAGGTACGAGCAGTACTTC. Translated: CSASETGGRYEQYF. The rearrangement uses TRBV20-1 and TRBJ2-7; 7 bases are shared with TRBD2. Germline CDR1 and CDR2: DFQATT and SNEGSKA (reference sequence). This CDR3 contains 14 residues. Unmatched junction bases numbered 12, after V lost 6 bases and J lost 4 bases.

The chain couples TRBV3-1 to TRBJ1-2; tentative D call: TRBD1 (5 bases). Germline V gene data show CDR1 as LGHDT and CDR2 as YNNKEL (reference sequence). This CDR3 is built from 16 residues. Trimming cost V 3 bases and J 0 bases, with 14 bases left between them. CDR3 DNA sequence: TGTGCCAGCAGCCATATGCCAGGGACTTCTAACTATGGCTACACCTTC. This encodes CASSHMPGTSNYGYTF. The full variable domain, its missing parts supplied by reference TRBV3-1 and TRBJ1-2, is DTAVSQTPKYLVTQMGNDKSIKCEQNLGHDTMYWYKQDSKKFLKIMFSYNNKELIINETVPNRFSPKSPDKAHLNLHINSLELGDSAVYFCASSHMPGTSNYGYTFGSGTRLTVV.

The sample holds many counts of this clonotype. This chain uses TRBV6-5 with TRBJ2-7; a possible D gene is TRBD1 (6 bases). Trimming removed 5 bases at V and 6 bases at J, with 8 bases between. The CDR3 runs to 11 residues. CDR1 and CDR2 from the germline V gene are MNHEY and SVGAGI. The CDR3 protein is CASSTGIEQYF. The CDR3 nucleotides read TGTGCCAGCAGTACAGGGATCGAGCAGTACTTC.

This chain connects TRBV4-1 to TRBJ2-2; D is perhaps TRBD2 (6 bases). The CDR3 totals 13 residues. The V gene lost 1 base and the J gene lost 9 bases, with 9 bases spanning the gap. Germline-derived CDR1 and CDR2 are MGHRA and YSYEKL. CDR3 protein: CASSQGGEWELFF. In nucleotides, the CDR3 is TGCGCCAGCAGCCAAGGGGGGGAGTGGGAGCTGTTTTTT.

This chain uses TRBV6-6 with TRBJ1-1; unclear D gene. Germline V gene sequence: CDR1 MNHNY, CDR2 SVGAGI (reference sequence). There are 13 residues in the CDR3. With 5 bases removed from V and 1 base from J, the gap between germline ends came to 8 bases. The CDR3 coding sequence is TGTGCCAGCAGTGACAACACGAACACTGAAGCTTTCTTT. Translation gives CASSDNTNTEAFF.

This clonotype was seen a few times. The chain uses TRBV18 and TRBJ2-3; D might be TRBD1 or TRBD2, each matching 5 bases. The V end lost 0 bases, the J end lost 6 bases, and 13 bases lay between the germline ends. Per the germline V gene, CDR1 is KGHSH and CDR2 is LQKENI. The CDR3 runs to 15 residues. In DNA, the CDR3 is TGTGCCAGCTCACCACCACTCAGTGAGGGGGATACGCAGTATTTT. Protein product: CASSPPLSEGDTQYF. Supplemented by reference TRBV18 and TRBJ2-3, the full variable domain reads NAGVMQNPRHLVRRRGQEARLRCSPMKGHSHVYWYRQLPEEGLKFMVYLQKENIIDESGMPKERFSAEFPKEGPSILRIQQVVRGDSAAYFCASSPPLSEGDTQYFGPGTRLTVL.

This clonotype occurred a few times. This chain connects TRBV5-1 to TRBJ2-1; weak D call: TRBD2 (5 bases). V shed 4 bases and J shed 8 bases, with 13 bases lying between them. This CDR3 is built from 13 residues. CDR1 is SGHRS and CDR2 is YFSETQ in the germline V gene. Here the CDR3 reads CASSRETIDEQFF. CDR3 in DNA: TGCGCCAGCAGCCGGGAAACGATCGATGAGCAGTTCTTC.

This rearrangement joins TRBV4-1 to TRBJ2-1; 11 nucleotides agree with TRBD2. CDR1 MGHRA and CDR2 YSYEKL come from the germline V gene. The CDR3 contains 17 residues. With 1 base clipped from V and 6 bases from J, the junction kept 8 bases outside the gene matches. The CDR3 region is CASSQVLAGVTCNEQFF. The CDR3 coding sequence is TGCGCCAGCAGCCAAGTACTAGCGGGAGTAACCTGCAATGAGCAGTTCTTC.

This chain links TRBV14 with TRBJ2-1; D is uncertain. The DNA end lines up better with TRBJ2-7; the J call may be wrong. There are 15 residues in the CDR3. Germline V lookup: CDR1 SGHDN, CDR2 FVKESK. The CDR3: CASSPPPTAYNEQYF. The CDR3 DNA reads TGTGCCAGCAGCCCTCCTCCCACTGCCTACAATGAGCAGTACTTC.

The chain uses TRBV6-5 and TRBJ2-1; 10 nucleotides line up with TRBD2. The CDR3 covers 15 residues. The V and J ends lost 5 bases and 7 bases, in that order; junction bases with no gene match: 8. CDR1 is MNHEY and CDR2 is SVGAGI in the germline V gene. In DNA form, the CDR3 reads TGTGCCAGCAGTCCCGGGACTAGCGACCTGAATGAGCAGTTCTTC. Amino acid sequence: CASSPGTSDLNEQFF.

The chain uses TRBV10-3 and TRBJ2-3; D uncertain. The CDR3 contains 15 residues. Trimming took off 3 bases at V and 0 bases at J, with 10 bases between the two ends. CDR1 is ENHRY, CDR2 SYGVKD, per germline. The CDR3 loop is CAISDSTSSTDTQYF. CDR3 DNA: TGTGCCATCAGTGATTCGACATCTAGCACAGATACGCAGTATTTT.

The gene calls are TRBV29-1 and TRBJ1-1; no clear D gene. Germline assignment: CDR1 SQVTM and CDR2 ANQGSEA. The CDR3 sequence is 13 residues long. V lost 4 bases, J lost 0 bases, and 9 bases lay in between. The DNA of the CDR3 is TGCAGCGTTGGAGTTGGGATGAACACTGAAGCTTTCTTT. It specifies CSVGVGMNTEAFF.

The rearrangement links TRBV28 to TRBJ2-3; D could derive from TRBD1 or TRBD2 (6 bases each). The CDR3 sequence is 14 residues long. V dropped 6 bases and J dropped 2 bases, with 12 bases sitting between them. The germline V gene encodes CDR1 MDHEN and CDR2 SYDVKM. In DNA, the CDR3 is TGTGCCAGCAGAAAGGGGGGTATCACAGATACGCAGTATTTT. Protein: CASRKGGITDTQYF. Full variable domain (rest looked up from reference TRBV28 and TRBJ2-3): DVKVTQSSRYLVKRTGEKVFLECVQDMDHENMFWYRQDPGLGLRLIYFSYDVKMKEKGDIPEGYSVSREKKERFSLILESASTNQTSMYLCASRKGGITDTQYFGPGTRLTVL.

This chain joins TRBV7-2 and TRBJ2-3, with 13 bases aligning to TRBD2. Trimming took 5 bases from V and 4 from J; bases not matched to a gene: 15. The CDR3 is made up of 19 amino acids. Germline V CDR1 and CDR2: SGHTA, FQGNSA. The CDR3 DNA is TGTGCCAGCAGCCCGAGGACTAGCGGGGGAACTTTCTACGCAGATACGCAGTATTTT. Its translation is CASSPRTSGGTFYADTQYF.

A few counts support this clonotype. This chain links TRBV12-3 or TRBV12-4 with TRBJ2-3; D remains unclear. This CDR3 comprises 13 residues. V gave up 8 bases and J gave up 0 bases, with 9 bases separating them. CDR3 sequence reads: CASGPVSTDTQYF. The DNA of the CDR3 is TGTGCCAGCGGGCCGGTCAGCACAGATACGCAGTATTTT.

About this clonotype itself: The junction does not match germline at one end; this may be a read error. The CDR3 sequence: CAGSPAGSEQYF. CDR3 coding DNA: TGTGCCGGGAGTCCAGCAGGGAGCGAGCAGTACTTC. The chain links TRBV30 to TRBJ2-7; D could derive from TRBD1 or TRBD2 (5 bases each). CDR1 GTSNPN and CDR2 SVGIG come from the germline V gene (reference sequence). The CDR3 loop spans 12 amino acids. The full variable domain, in which reference TRBV30 and TRBJ2-7 provide the parts outside the CDR3, is SQTIHQWPATLVQPVGSPLSLECTVEGTSNPNLYWYRQAAGRGLQLLFYSVGIGQISSEVPQNLSASRPQDRQFILSSKKLLLSDSGFYLCAGSPAGSEQYFGPGTRLTVT.

This chain connects TRBV5-4 to TRBJ2-7; possible D gene TRBD1, 6 bases. The V end was cut by 4 bases, the J end by 3 bases, with 17 bases between. The CDR3 length is 15 residues. Germline loops: CDR1 SGHNT, CDR2 YYREEE (reference sequence). The CDR3, as DNA: TGTGCCAGCAGCCCAGGACAGCGGACACACTACGAGCAGTACTTC. This translates into CASSPGQRTHYEQYF.

The table lists this clonotype with a few counts. V gene TRBV24-1 combines with J gene TRBJ1-5; no firm D call. CDR1 KGHDR and CDR2 SFDVKD come from the germline V gene. The V end was cut by 8 bases, the J end by 7 bases, with 11 bases between. The CDR3 sequence is 12 residues long. The CDR3 sequence is CATNYKEQPQHF. CDR3 sequence (DNA): TGTGCCACCAATTACAAGGAACAGCCCCAGCATTTT.

The sample holds a few counts of this clonotype. This chain links TRBV27 with TRBJ1-2; D is possibly TRBD1 (6 bases). V shed 0 bases and J shed 4 bases, with 15 bases lying between them. Germline CDR1 and CDR2: MNHEY and SMNVEV (reference sequence). The CDR3 extends over 16 amino acids. The CDR3 loop reads CASSLSTGRGGYGYTF. DNA of the CDR3: TGTGCCAGCAGTTTATCGACAGGACGCGGAGGCTATGGCTACACCTTC.

This chain uses TRBV24-1 with TRBJ1-5; TRBD1 is a possible D gene (6 bases). From germline, CDR1 is KGHDR and CDR2 SFDVKD. Trimming took 4 bases from V and 2 from J, leaving 17 bases between them. The CDR3 runs to 17 residues. DNA for the CDR3: TGTGCCACCAGTGAGGGGGCGACAAGGAGGCGCAATCAGCCCCAGCATTTT. It specifies CATSEGATRRRNQPQHF.

The chain recombines TRBV7-8 with TRBJ2-4; no definite D call. The J call may be mistaken, given a closer DNA end match to TRBJ2-7. This CDR3 is 16 amino acids long. The germline V gene encodes CDR1 SGHVS and CDR2 FQNEAQ. The CDR3 is CASSRMESPLHYEQYF. DNA of the CDR3: TGTGCCAGCAGCCGGATGGAGAGTCCCCTTCACTACGAGCAGTACTTC.

The sample holds a few counts of this clonotype. Written as DNA, the CDR3 is TGCAGCGTTAAACCCGGAGGGAACACTGAAGCTTTCTTT. Translated, it gives CSVKPGGNTEAFF. The V and J genes are TRBV29-1 and TRBJ1-1; D is unclear. This CDR3 contains 13 residues. In germline, CDR1 is SQVTM, CDR2 ANQGSEA. Trimming pared 5 bases from V and 1 base from J, leaving 11 bases between.